One sample yielded the 2 T cell receptor beta chains listed below, sequenced in a study of CD8 T cells in Susac syndrome (dated by TCRdb to the late 2010s). Libraries were made using the immunoSEQ multiplex PCR assay. RNA was extracted using the RNeasy kit, and about 0.45 to 1 microgram was reverse transcribed with random hexamers. TCRdb trimmed the raw reads at Q25, called clones with MiXCR and kept productive beta chains. All rows with the same CDR3 protein become a single entry with the most common DNA and genes. The sample yields some 210,000 distinct CDR3 sequences; less than 95% were counted once. The ten top clones hold over 0.15% of the sample. Sequencing used CD4+ T cells from PBMCs. Receptors were obtained from a human donor with Susac syndrome.

The chain is built from TRBV5-1 and TRBJ2-7; D call uncertain. Trimming removed 5 bases from V and 5 bases from J, with 14 bases in between. CDR3 length equals 13 residues. Germline V gene data show CDR1 as SGHRS and CDR2 as YFSETQ. CDR3 coding DNA: TGCGCCAGCAGTTTTCTAGGTCGCGACGAGCAGTACTTC. This translates into CASSFLGRDEQYF.

V gene TRBV7-2 combines with J gene TRBJ2-5; D may be TRBD1 (6 bases). CDR1 is SGHTA, CDR2 FQGNSA, per germline. The length of the CDR3 is 14 residues. Trimming pared 3 bases from V and 4 bases from J, leaving 12 bases between. This CDR3 is CASSFDRRVETQYF. The DNA for the CDR3 is TGTGCCAGCAGCTTCGACAGGCGGGTAGAGACCCAGTACTTC.